The 12 T cell receptor beta chains given below trace back to one sample, sequenced in a study of cytomegalovirus exposure and HLA in healthy donors. The PCR employed 60 Vbeta primers together with 13 Jbeta primers. TCRdb keeps only in-frame clones here, not all; method: immunoSEQ multiplex PCR. The sample shows roughly 220,000 clones, around four fifths of them seen only once. Sample: PBMCs. These TCRs come from a man aged 50 to 59 in good health and CMV-seronegative.

The chain links TRBV6-5 to TRBJ2-7; D is unresolved. This CDR3 is 13 amino acids long. V dropped 5 bases and J dropped 10 bases, with 18 bases sitting between them. Germline loops: CDR1 MNHEY, CDR2 SVGAGI. CDR3 sequence reads: CASSKGESGYQYF. The CDR3 DNA follows: TGTGCCAGCAGTAAAGGAGAGTCGGGTTACCAGTACTTC.

This CDR3 is CASSERSGSKTYEQYF. The CDR3 region has the DNA TGTGCCAGCAGCGAACGTTCCGGGTCGAAGACCTACGAGCAGTACTTC. This sequence joins TRBV28 and TRBJ2-5; D uncertain. The end of the DNA aligns better with TRBJ2-7, so the J call may be wrong. Per germline, CDR1 MDHEN and CDR2 SYDVKM. The CDR3 covers 16 residues.

This sequence joins TRBV27 and TRBJ2-1; the match to TRBD2 covers 15 bases. The CDR3 loop spans 17 amino acids. Per germline, CDR1 MNHEY and CDR2 SMNVEV (reference sequence). The junction had 10 bases not matched to a gene; V was cut back by 4 bases and J by 9 bases. Written as DNA, the CDR3 is TGTGCCAGCAGTTCGCCTCGGACTAGCGGGAGGGCAAGTGAGCAGTTCTTC. This encodes CASSSPRTSGRASEQFF.

This clone was detected a few times. The gene calls are TRBV10-3 and TRBJ2-3; D gene unclear. V dropped 0 bases and J dropped 9 bases, with 13 bases sitting between them. This CDR3 is built from 14 residues. CDR1 is ENHRY, CDR2 SYGVKD, per germline. The DNA for the CDR3 is TGTGCCATCAGTGAGTCCCCTAGAGGTGTGACGCAGTATTTT. Its protein is CAISESPRGVTQYF.

The V call is TRBV28, the J call TRBJ2-7; 8 nucleotides line up with TRBD2. Germline V gene sequence: CDR1 MDHEN, CDR2 SYDVKM. CDR3 length: 14 residues. V gave up 3 bases and J gave up 7 bases; unmatched junction bases: 8. CDR3 nucleotide sequence: TGTGCCAGCAGTTTTATAGCGGGATCTGGGGAGCAGTACTTC. Residues: CASSFIAGSGEQYF.

CDR3 nucleotide sequence: TGCGCCAGCAGCTTGGTAGCGGCAGGGGGTTACGAGCAGTACTTC. Residues: CASSLVAAGGYEQYF. The chain couples TRBV5-1 to TRBJ2-7; TRBD1 might be the D (7 bases). Trimming left V 0 bases short and J 4 bases short, with 14 bases between. Germline lookup yields CDR1 SGHRS and CDR2 YFSETQ. The CDR3 totals 15 residues. Supplemented by reference TRBV5-1 and TRBJ2-7, the full variable domain reads KAGVTQTPRYLIKTRGQQVTLSCSPISGHRSVSWYQQTPGQGLQFLFEYFSETQRNKGNFPGRFSGRQFSNSRSEMNVSTLELGDSALYLCASSLVAAGGYEQYFGPGTRLTVT.

This rearrangement joins TRBV6-1 to TRBJ2-3; perhaps TRBD2 as D (5 bases). This CDR3 is built from 17 residues. CDR1 is MNHNS, CDR2 SASEGT, per germline. Trimming took 8 bases from V and 10 from J, leaving 31 bases between them. As DNA, the CDR3 is TGTGCCAGCCGCGAAGCGACGAGCGGAGCAACACCCCCTCCGCAGTATTTT. Residues: CASREATSGATPPPQYF.

This clone was seen more than once but under ten times. This rearrangement joins TRBV4-1 to TRBJ1-1, with 7 bases matching TRBD1. Germline V gene sequence: CDR1 MGHRA, CDR2 YSYEKL. Trimming at V came to 2 bases and at J to 10 bases, leaving 13 bases not matched to a gene. The CDR3 loop spans 15 amino acids. Here the CDR3 reads CASSQRDARGRGAFF. The CDR3 DNA reads TGCGCCAGCAGCCAAAGAGACGCCAGGGGGAGAGGAGCTTTCTTT.

This clone was detected only a few times. The chain is built from TRBV6-6 and TRBJ2-1; D gene unclear. Germline-derived CDR1 and CDR2 are MNHNY and SVGAGI (reference sequence). The ends were cut back, 1 base at V and 7 bases at J, with 8 bases in the middle. CDR3 length equals 13 residues. The CDR3 nucleotides read TGTGCCAGCAGTTACTATCCGAGGAATGAGCAGTTCTTC. Protein product: CASSYYPRNEQFF.

The table lists this clone with a few counts. The rearrangement links TRBV9 to TRBJ1-2; no clear D gene. CDR1 is SGDLS and CDR2 is YYNGEE in the germline V gene. The CDR3 spans 14 residues. Trimming cost V 4 bases and J 4 bases, with 14 bases left between them. CDR3 DNA: TGTGCCAGCAGCCCGACCATGGGGAGCTATGGCTACACCTTC. It encodes CASSPTMGSYGYTF. The full variable domain, rest sourced from reference TRBV9 and TRBJ1-2, is DSGVTQTPKHLITATGQRVTLRCSPRSGDLSVYWYQQSLDQGLQFLIQYYNGEERAKGNILERFSAQQFPDLHSELNLSSLELGDSALYFCASSPTMGSYGYTFGSGTRLTVV.

V gene TRBV5-1 combines with J gene TRBJ2-7, with 7 bases fitting TRBD1. The V and J ends lost 4 bases and 0 bases, in that order; junction bases with no gene match: 7. Per germline, CDR1 SGHRS and CDR2 YFSETQ. This CDR3 comprises 15 residues. The CDR3 DNA sequence: TGCGCCAGCAGCCCTGCGACAGGGCCCTCCTACGAGCAGTACTTC. Translating it yields CASSPATGPSYEQYF.

This clone was counted only a few times. The chain employs TRBV28 and TRBJ2-1; 8 bases are a match to TRBD1. With V trimmed by 3 bases and J by 7 bases, 14 bases remained unmatched. The CDR3 runs 17 residues. Germline V CDR1 and CDR2: MDHEN, SYDVKM. The chain's CDR3 is CASSLSGTGGLANEQFF. In DNA form, the CDR3 reads TGTGCCAGCAGTTTGTCCGGCACAGGGGGTCTGGCAAATGAGCAGTTCTTC.